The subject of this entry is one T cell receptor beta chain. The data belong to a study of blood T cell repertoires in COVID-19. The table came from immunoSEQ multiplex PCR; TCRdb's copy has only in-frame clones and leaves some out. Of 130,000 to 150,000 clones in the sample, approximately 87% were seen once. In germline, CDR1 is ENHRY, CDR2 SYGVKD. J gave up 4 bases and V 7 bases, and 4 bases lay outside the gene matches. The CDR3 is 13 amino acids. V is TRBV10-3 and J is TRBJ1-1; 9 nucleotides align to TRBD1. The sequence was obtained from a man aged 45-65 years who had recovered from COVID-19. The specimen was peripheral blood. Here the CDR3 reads CAITLDRGTEAFF. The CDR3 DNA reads TGTGCCATCACCTTGGACAGGGGCACTGAAGCTTTCTTT.